A selection of T cell receptor beta chains follows, all from one sample in a study of regulatory T cells in long-lasting Graves disease. TCRdb re-analysed the multiplex PCR reads in MiXCR, keeping a single row per CDR3 protein. In the table there are some 220,000 distinct CDR3 sequences, roughly a fifth of which are singletons. Separately, the same data were catalogued under a study of T cells in Graves' hyperthyroidism and ophthalmopathy.

The input for sequencing was peripheral blood mononuclear cells (PBMCs), taken at new diagnosis, from a patient treated with antithyroid drugs. Source of these receptors: a woman aged 30 to 39 with Graves disease. The CDR3 runs from the conserved cysteine through the conserved F or W. A D gene is named only where the DNA matches it firmly. The listing skips clone size in some rows; elsewhere it reads once, few, many or a size class.

>TRBJ2-4|TRBV18|-|-|15
TGTGCCAGCTCACCAACAGGTCTAGCCAAAAACATTCAGTACTTC
CASSPTGLAKNIQYF
>TRBJ1-1|TRBV25-1|-|many|14
TGTGCCAGCAGTGGGAGGAACTTGGCCACTGAAGCTTTCTTT
CASSGRNLATEAFF
>TRBJ2-1|TRBV28|TRBD1|once|15
TGTGCCAGCAGTCCGGGACAGGGGAATTCCAATGAGCAGTTCTTC
CASSPGQGNSNEQFF
>TRBJ2-5|TRBV20-1|-|few|11
TGCAGTGCTAGAGAACGAGAGACCCAGTACTTC
CSARERETQYF
>TRBJ2-3|TRBV5-1|-|many|13
TGCGCCAGCAGCCACGGACTTTCAGATACGCAGTATTTT
CASSHGLSDTQYF
>TRBJ2-2|TRBV12-3/TRBV12-4|-|many|14
TGTGCCAGCACCTCCACCCTAGGAATACGGGAGCTGTTTTTT
CASTSTLGIRELFF
>TRBJ1-1|TRBV2|TRBD1|many|15
TGTGCCAGTTTCCGGACAGGGGGGGTGAACACTGAAGCTTTCTTT
CASFRTGGVNTEAFF
>TRBJ2-1|TRBV28|TRBD2|many|22
TGTGCCAGCAGTTTCGGCCGTTGGGGTAGCGGGAGGGCATCTCCCCGGTACAATGAGCAGTTCTTC
CASSFGRWGSGRASPRYNEQFF
>TRBJ1-5|TRBV27|-|many|17
TGTGCCAGCAGCCCCCGGAGCCGAGTTATCGGGAATCAGCCCCAGCATTTT
CASSPRSRVIGNQPQHF
>TRBJ1-2|TRBV19|-|few|14
TGTGCCAGTAGTATCAGTATAGGACAAAGTGGCTACACCTTC
CASSISIGQSGYTF
>TRBJ1-1|TRBV20-1|-|-|15
TGCAGTGCTAGAGATGTGGGGGGGCCGGACACTGAAGCTTTCTTT
CSARDVGGPDTEAFF
>TRBJ1-4|TRBV19|-|-|16
TGTGCCAGTAGGAAGACCTCTCGCCTTTATAGTGAAAAACTGTTTTTT
CASRKTSRLYSEKLFF
>TRBJ2-7|TRBV28|-|many|15
TGTGCCAGCAGTTTGAGGTCTCAGAGCTCCTACGAGCAGTACTTC
CASSLRSQSSYEQYF
>TRBJ2-1|TRBV29-1|-|many|12
TGCAGCGTTGAAAAAGCAGGGGATGAGCAGTTCTTC
CSVEKAGDEQFF
>TRBJ1-4|TRBV20-1|-|many|13
TGCAGTGCTAGGAGACCCACTAATGAAAAACTGTTTTTT
CSARRPTNEKLFF